One and the same sample provided the 15 T cell receptor beta chains below, sequenced in a study of shared clonotypes between healthy human individuals. Clones were read by immunoSEQ multiplex PCR, and TCRdb kept only the in-frame ones, dropping some. This sample has millions of clones, with roughly 93% found just once. The sequenced sample was naive CD4+ T cells from PBMCs. Sample subset: CD45RA+ positively selected. These receptors were taken from a man aged 18-30 years in good health. Some clones in this sample may be carry-over from other donors' samples.

The chain employs TRBV30 and TRBJ1-4; D is ambiguous. Trimming took 5 bases from V and 3 from J, leaving 13 bases between them. Germline-derived CDR1 and CDR2 are GTSNPN and SVGIG (reference sequence). This CDR3 is built from 14 residues. CDR3 in DNA: TGTGCCTGGGCGGACGGCTTATCTAATGAAAAACTGTTTTTT. Its protein product is CAWADGLSNEKLFF. Full variable domain (remainder filled in from reference TRBV30 and TRBJ1-4): SQTIHQWPATLVQPVGSPLSLECTVEGTSNPNLYWYRQAAGRGLQLLFYSVGIGQISSEVPQNLSASRPQDRQFILSSKKLLLSDSGFYLCAWADGLSNEKLFFGSGTQLSVL.

V is TRBV10-1 and J is TRBJ1-1; 10 nucleotides agree with TRBD1. The V segment lost 2 bases and the J segment 5 bases; nucleotides outside the gene matches: 2. The CDR3 runs 14 residues. CDR1 and CDR2 from the germline V gene are WNHNN and SYGVQD (reference sequence). The CDR3 is CASSEGTGETEAFF. Here the CDR3 DNA reads TGCGCCAGCAGTGAGGGGACAGGGGAGACTGAAGCTTTCTTT.

The J gene is TRBJ1-3, the V gene TRBV5-6; 7 bases fit TRBD1. The CDR3 is made up of 15 amino acids. J was trimmed by 2 bases and V by 2 bases; bases with no gene match: 4. Germline-derived CDR1 and CDR2 are SGHDT and YYEEEE. CDR3 DNA sequence: TGTGCCAGCAGCTTCGACAGGGTGGCTGGAAACACCATATATTTT. Translated: CASSFDRVAGNTIYF.

The CDR3 loop is CASSLAGGRADTQYF. CDR3 nucleotides: TGTGCCAGCAGCTTGGCCGGCGGGAGAGCAGATACGCAGTATTTT. The chain recombines TRBV5-8 with TRBJ2-3; 7 bases align to TRBD2. Germline V gene data show CDR1 as SGHTS and CDR2 as YDEGEE. Germline trimming cut 0 bases from V and 4 bases from J; bases unmatched to any gene: 5. The CDR3 contains 15 residues.

This sequence joins TRBV6-8 and TRBJ1-4, with 7 bases that match TRBD1. There are 14 residues in the CDR3. Unmatched junction bases numbered 6, after V lost 3 bases and J lost 8 bases. Germline V gene lookup returns CDR1 MNHGY and CDR2 SAAAGT. Here the CDR3 DNA reads TGTGCCAGCAGTTATAGGGGACAGAGGGAAAAACTGTTTTTT. Translation gives CASSYRGQREKLFF.

This chain links TRBV28 with TRBJ1-3; no firm D call. Germline V gene data show CDR1 as MDHEN and CDR2 as SYDVKM. The CDR3 loop spans 21 amino acids. V lost 1 base and J 0 bases, leaving 25 bases between the germline ends. DNA for the CDR3: TGTGCCAGCAGTTTATCCACATTTGTCGAAGTTGGAGGTAACTCTGGAAACACCATATATTTT. Encoded protein: CASSLSTFVEVGGNSGNTIYF.

The V and J genes are TRBV27 and TRBJ2-7; D is perhaps TRBD2 (5 bases). The V end was cut by 7 bases, the J end by 6 bases, with 16 bases between. The CDR3 has 13 residues. The germline gives CDR1 MNHEY, CDR2 SMNVEV (reference sequence). CDR3 bases: TGTGCCAGCACGGGAAGCCCCCGTGGCGAGCAGTACTTC. Protein sequence: CASTGSPRGEQYF.

The V gene is TRBV5-4, the J gene TRBJ1-2, with 11 bases aligning to TRBD1. There are 14 residues in the CDR3. Germline assignment: CDR1 SGHNT and CDR2 YYREEE (reference sequence). V lost 1 base, J lost 8 bases, and 4 bases stayed unmatched. As DNA, the CDR3 is TGTGCCAGCAGCTTGTGGGACAGGGGGAAGGGCTACACCTTC. Protein sequence: CASSLWDRGKGYTF.

This clone occurred a few times. The chain joins TRBV5-1 to TRBJ1-3, with D unclear. CDR1 SGHRS and CDR2 YFSETQ come from the germline V gene. V shed 1 base and J shed 2 bases, with 4 bases lying between them. CDR3 length: 13 amino acids. This CDR3 reads CASSLSTGNTIYF. The CDR3 DNA is TGCGCCAGCAGCTTGTCGACTGGAAACACCATATATTTT.

The CDR3 protein is CAWTSTTYSYEQYF. DNA for the CDR3: TGTGCCTGGACATCCACGACCTACTCCTACGAGCAGTACTTC. The chain links TRBV30 to TRBJ2-7; D not resolved. The CDR3 loop spans 14 amino acids. In germline, CDR1 is GTSNPN, CDR2 SVGIG (reference sequence). The ends were cut back, 4 bases at V and 0 bases at J, with 13 bases in the middle.

The chain links TRBV9 to TRBJ2-1, with TRBD2 matching over 8 bases. V dropped 4 bases and J dropped 8; count of bases not matched to a gene: 11. CDR3 length: 15 amino acids. Germline V CDR1 and CDR2: SGDLS, YYNGEE. The DNA of the CDR3 is TGTGCCAGCAGCCCCGAAATAGCGGGATGGGATGAGCAGTTCTTC. Translated, it gives CASSPEIAGWDEQFF. Based on the CDR3 plus reference TRBV9 and TRBJ2-1, the full variable domain is DSGVTQTPKHLITATGQRVTLRCSPRSGDLSVYWYQQSLDQGLQFLIQYYNGEERAKGNILERFSAQQFPDLHSELNLSSLELGDSALYFCASSPEIAGWDEQFFGPGTRLTVL.

The chain links TRBV11-2 to TRBJ2-7; D is possibly TRBD1 (6 bases). V shed 5 bases and J shed 2 bases, with 10 bases lying between them. The germline V gene encodes CDR1 SGHAT and CDR2 FQNNGV. The CDR3 loop spans 13 amino acids. The CDR3 protein is CASSQGFPYEQYF. The CDR3 bases are TGTGCCAGCAGCCAGGGGTTCCCCTACGAGCAGTACTTC.

As concerns this clone: Other DNA sequences from this sample encode an identical CDR3 as well. The chain couples TRBV9 to TRBJ2-7; TRBD1 matches 7 bases. V lost 3 bases, J lost 1 base, and 4 bases stayed unmatched. This CDR3 is built from 14 residues. Germline assignment: CDR1 SGDLS and CDR2 YYNGEE. CDR3 bases: TGTGCCAGCAGCGCCAGGGACAGTTCCTACGAGCAGTACTTC. Encoded protein: CASSARDSSYEQYF.

The V call is TRBV6-6, the J call TRBJ1-2; perhaps TRBD1 as D (5 bases). Trimming took off 11 bases at V and 2 bases at J, with 18 bases between the two ends. Germline assignment: CDR1 MNHNY and CDR2 SVGAGI (reference sequence). The CDR3 is 14 amino acids. CDR3 nucleotide sequence: TGTGCCGGGGCCCAGGGACTGCAGAACTATGGCTACACCTTC. Amino acid sequence: CAGAQGLQNYGYTF.

This clone was detected only a few times. The chain carries TRBV20-1 and TRBJ1-1, with TRBD1 as a possible D gene (5 bases). This CDR3 comprises 11 residues. Germline V CDR1 and CDR2: DFQATT, SNEGSKA (reference sequence). V was shortened by 5 bases and J by 7 bases, with 11 bases between the two germline ends. The CDR3 is CSARGTLEAFF. The CDR3 nucleotides read TGCAGTGCTCGGGGGACGCTTGAAGCTTTCTTT.